The 27 T cell receptor beta chains presented below share a single source sample, sequenced in a study of blood T cells in healthy people across ages. A second PCR of 7 to 11 cycles used a sample-barcoded 5' primer and a J-beta primer mix. TCRdb re-analysed the 5' RACE reads in MiXCR, keeping a single row per CDR3 protein. The sample contains hundreds of thousands of distinct CDR3 sequences, about 62% of which appear only once. The sequenced sample was blood. The receptors stem from a man aged 25-45 years in good health.

The chain carries TRBV9 and TRBJ2-7; the D is unclear. Deletions cut 4 bases from V and 0 bases from J, with 14 bases between. The germline V gene encodes CDR1 SGDLS and CDR2 YYNGEE. The CDR3 is 15 residues long. The CDR3 coding sequence is TGTGCCAGCAGCCTCGAGGTTTCTTCCTCCTACGAGCAGTACTTC. Translating gives CASSLEVSSSYEQYF.

The chain carries TRBV27 and TRBJ2-5, with TRBD2 identical over 10 bases. This CDR3 has 16 amino acids. J lost 0 bases, V lost 0 bases, and 1 base had no gene match. Germline CDR1 MNHEY, CDR2 SMNVEV (reference sequence). The CDR3 nucleotides read TGTGCCAGCAGTTTATCCGGGACTAGCGACCAAGAGACCCAGTACTTC. This codes for CASSLSGTSDQETQYF.

This clonotype was seen more than once but under ten times. V gene TRBV6-1 combines with J gene TRBJ2-7; D remains unclear. Trimming took off 4 bases at V and 6 bases at J, with 7 bases between the two ends. Germline-derived CDR1 and CDR2 are MNHNS and SASEGT. The CDR3 runs to 11 residues. The CDR3 DNA is TGTGCCAGCAGTGTCGCGTTCGAGCAGTACTTC. Its protein is CASSVAFEQYF.

The chain employs TRBV3-1 and TRBJ1-1; D gene ambiguous. Trimming shortened V by 3 bases and J by 7 bases, and 12 bases separated the two germline ends. Germline lookup yields CDR1 LGHDT and CDR2 YNNKEL (reference sequence). This CDR3 is 13 amino acids long. CDR3 in DNA: TGTGCCAGCAGCCATCCGACCGGGAGTGAAGCTTTCTTT. It encodes CASSHPTGSEAFF.

This clonotype was observed a few times. The chain links TRBV4-3 to TRBJ2-1; 10 bases are shared with TRBD2. The ends lost 2 bases at V and 5 bases at J; junction bases unmatched: 3. The CDR3 is 15 residues long. Per the germline V gene, CDR1 is LGHNA and CDR2 is YSLEER. CDR3 amino acids: CASSQLAGADNEQFF. The CDR3 DNA reads as TGCGCCAGCAGCCAACTAGCGGGGGCTGACAATGAGCAGTTCTTC.

V gene TRBV20-1 combines with J gene TRBJ2-3; D ambiguous. Trimming cost V 6 bases and J 6 bases, with 10 bases left between them. Germline V gene lookup returns CDR1 DFQATT and CDR2 SNEGSKA (reference sequence). This CDR3 spans 11 amino acids. CDR3 protein: CSAQSPDTQYF. DNA for the CDR3: TGCAGTGCCCAGTCGCCGGATACGCAGTATTTT.

Written as DNA, the CDR3 is TGTGCCAGCAGTAGGGGCCCTCCTTTAACCTACGAGCAGTACTTC. Its translation is CASSRGPPLTYEQYF. The chain combines TRBV27 with TRBJ2-7; D perhaps matches TRBD1 (5 bases). The CDR3 runs 15 residues. Trimming took off 5 bases at V and 2 bases at J, with 16 bases between the two ends. Looked up from germline, CDR1 is MNHEY and CDR2 is SMNVEV (reference sequence).

V gene TRBV10-3 combines with J gene TRBJ1-1, with 9 positions matching TRBD1. Germline V gene sequence: CDR1 ENHRY, CDR2 SYGVKD. This CDR3 is 14 amino acids long. V lost 7 bases to trimming and J lost 1 base; unmatched junction nucleotides: 4. The CDR3 region has the DNA TGTGCCATCACCCCGGACAGGGGGAACACTGAAGCTTTCTTT. Translation gives CAITPDRGNTEAFF.

J is TRBJ2-1 and V is TRBV27, with 10 bases aligning to TRBD2. The CDR3 covers 15 residues. The germline V gene encodes CDR1 MNHEY and CDR2 SMNVEV (reference sequence). The V segment lost 9 bases and the J segment 4 bases; nucleotides outside the gene matches: 9. CDR3 loop: CASTTLAGSYNEQFF. CDR3 nucleotides: TGTGCCAGTACTACACTAGCGGGGTCATACAATGAGCAGTTCTTC.

This clonotype was counted a single time. The genes are TRBV4-3 and TRBJ2-3; possible D gene TRBD2, 6 bases. Deletions cut 5 bases from V and 8 bases from J, with 17 bases between. The CDR3 length is 14 residues. Germline V gene data show CDR1 as LGHNA and CDR2 as YSLEER. The CDR3 DNA sequence: TGCGCCAGCAGCAACGGGAGATTGGTGGGTACGCAGTATTTT. Its protein is CASSNGRLVGTQYF.

The V call is TRBV10-3, the J call TRBJ2-6; 8 nucleotides line up with TRBD2. The ends lost 8 bases at V and 0 bases at J; junction bases unmatched: 0. Germline CDR1 reads ENHRY; CDR2 reads SYGVKD. CDR3 size: 14 residues. CDR3 bases: TGTGCCATCCGGGAGGGCTCTGGGGCCAACGTCCTGACTTTC. Translation gives CAIREGSGANVLTF.

The chain joins TRBV5-1 to TRBJ2-5; 15 nucleotides line up with TRBD2. The V gene end was trimmed by 4 bases and the J gene end by 5 bases; junction bases not matched to a gene: 6. Germline loops: CDR1 SGHRS, CDR2 YFSETQ. The CDR3 loop spans 16 amino acids. CDR3 nucleotide sequence: TGCGCCAGCAGCGAAGGACTAGCGGGGGGGCGGGAGACCCAGTACTTC. This gives the protein CASSEGLAGGRETQYF.

The chain employs TRBV4-2 and TRBJ2-7; D is undetermined. CDR3 length: 13 residues. Germline CDR1 is LGHNA and CDR2 is YNFKEQ. The V and J ends lost 0 bases and 6 bases respectively, with 9 bases between them. CDR3 region: CASSQDLGCEQYF. CDR3 DNA sequence: TGTGCCAGCAGCCAAGATCTAGGGTGCGAGCAGTACTTC.

This clonotype turned up a few times. The rearrangement joins TRBV5-1 to TRBJ2-7; possibly TRBD2 for D (6 bases). The CDR3 sequence is 14 residues long. Per the germline V gene, CDR1 is SGHRS and CDR2 is YFSETQ. With 7 bases removed from V and 1 base from J, the gap between germline ends came to 15 bases. The CDR3 loop reads CASSNWGESYEQYF. In nucleotides, the CDR3 is TGCGCCAGCTCGAACTGGGGGGAATCCTACGAGCAGTACTTC.

The V and J genes are TRBV5-1 and TRBJ1-2; TRBD1 aligns across 7 bases. CDR3 length: 15 residues. Germline V CDR1 and CDR2: SGHRS, YFSETQ. V was pared by 4 bases and J by 5 bases, with 11 bases of the junction left unmatched. Written as DNA, the CDR3 is TGCGCCAGCAGCACGGGACAGCCACAAACATATGGCTACACCTTC. Its translation: CASSTGQPQTYGYTF.

This clonotype has only a few counts. The chain recombines TRBV7-6 with TRBJ1-6; maybe TRBD1 (6 bases). Germline assignment: CDR1 SGHVS and CDR2 FNYEAQ. CDR3 length: 15 amino acids. Trimming cost V 5 bases and J 7 bases, with 15 bases left between them. The CDR3 spells CASSQVGGPNSPLHF. As DNA, the CDR3 is TGTGCCAGCAGCCAGGTCGGGGGCCCGAATTCACCCCTCCACTTT.

DNA of the CDR3: TGTGCCAGCAGTGAAGAACAGGGGGGTACGCAGTATTTT. This sequence encodes CASSEEQGGTQYF. The chain combines TRBV2 with TRBJ2-3; 8 nucleotides agree with TRBD1. J gave up 8 bases and V 1 base, and 2 bases lay outside the gene matches. This CDR3 comprises 13 residues. CDR1 and CDR2 from the germline V gene are SNHLY and FYNNEI.

Regarding this clonotype: A single base separates this from a much larger clone, so it may be a read error. The chain links TRBV29-1 to TRBJ1-4; D remains unclear. The CDR3 runs to 13 residues. Deletions cut 4 bases from V and 2 bases from J, with 8 bases between. The V gene's germline CDR1 is SQVTM and CDR2 ANQGSEA. The DNA of the CDR3 is TGCAGCGTTGTTAGGCAGACTAATGAAAAACTGTTTTTT. This codes for CSVVRQTNEKLFF.

The chain is built from TRBV29-1 and TRBJ2-4; no clear D. Germline loops: CDR1 SQVTM, CDR2 ANQGSEA. The length of the CDR3 is 14 residues. V lost 5 bases and J 0 bases, leaving 11 bases between the germline ends. CDR3 nucleotide sequence: TGCAGCGTTACAGATGAACTAGCCAAAAACATTCAGTACTTC. Protein: CSVTDELAKNIQYF.

This chain links TRBV12-3 or TRBV12-4 with TRBJ2-5, with a tentative D call TRBD1 (5 bases). The CDR3 is 15 amino acids. V was trimmed by 2 bases and J by 1 base, leaving 11 bases between them. The CDR3 DNA reads as TGTGCCAGCAGTTTAATTGGGGCAGCCCAAGAGACCCAGTACTTC. As protein: CASSLIGAAQETQYF.

This chain uses TRBV28 with TRBJ2-1; 10 nucleotides align to TRBD2. The DNA matches TRBJ2-7 better at its end, which makes the J call doubtful. CDR3 length: 15 residues. Per the germline V gene, CDR1 is MDHEN and CDR2 is SYDVKM. As DNA, the CDR3 is TGTGCCAGCAGACCTAGCGGGGGAAAAGGATATGAGCAGTACTTC. Translation gives CASRPSGGKGYEQYF.

The rearrangement links TRBV12-3 or TRBV12-4 to TRBJ2-7; weak D call: TRBD2 (6 bases). The germline V and J ends were trimmed by 3 bases and 4 bases, with 13 bases remaining between them. This CDR3 region has 14 residues. This chain's CDR3 is CASSFRENGYEQYF. The CDR3 nucleotides are TGTGCCAGCAGTTTCCGGGAGAACGGTTACGAGCAGTACTTC.

The V call is TRBV5-1, the J call TRBJ2-5; D might be TRBD1 (5 bases). The CDR3 totals 15 residues. The germline V gene has CDR1 SGHRS and CDR2 YFSETQ. V was clipped by 4 bases and J by 5 bases, with 18 bases between them. The CDR3 sequence is CASSISQGSSETQYF. DNA for the CDR3: TGCGCCAGCAGCATATCTCAGGGATCGAGTGAGACCCAGTACTTC. Filled out from reference TRBV5-1 and TRBJ2-5, the complete variable domain reads KAGVTQTPRYLIKTRGQQVTLSCSPISGHRSVSWYQQTPGQGLQFLFEYFSETQRNKGNFPGRFSGRQFSNSRSEMNVSTLELGDSALYLCASSISQGSSETQYFGPGTRLLVL.

This clonotype was seen more than once but under ten times. V usage is TRBV7-2 and J usage is TRBJ2-1, with TRBD2 matching over 8 bases. Germline trimming cut 4 bases from V and 2 bases from J; bases unmatched to any gene: 16. The germline V gene encodes CDR1 SGHTA and CDR2 FQGNSA. This CDR3 is 19 amino acids long. CDR3 in amino acids: CASSSRSGGAGDAYNEQFF. CDR3 nucleotides: TGTGCCAGCAGCTCCCGGTCCGGCGGAGCGGGAGATGCCTACAATGAGCAGTTCTTC.

The chain is built from TRBV7-9 and TRBJ2-1; 9 positions agree with TRBD1. This CDR3 contains 16 residues. Losses at the gene ends were 5 bases for V and 13 bases for J; bases not matched to a gene: 18. CDR1 and CDR2 from the germline V gene are SEHNR and FQNEAQ (reference sequence). The CDR3 bases are TGTGCCAGCAGCGCCCGGGGTGAAGGGACAGGGAAGAGTCAGTTCTTC. As protein: CASSARGEGTGKSQFF. The variable domain in full, with the rest retrieved from reference TRBV7-9 and TRBJ2-1, is DTGVSQNPRHKITKRGQNVTFRCDPISEHNRLYWYRQTLGQGPEFLTYFQNEAQLEKSRLLSDRFSAERPKGSFSTLEIQRTEQGDSAMYLCASSARGEGTGKSQFFGPGTRLTVL.

The V and J genes are TRBV11-1 and TRBJ2-1; D not certain. The V and J ends lost 3 bases and 7 bases respectively, with 10 bases between them. The CDR3 runs to 13 residues. Germline CDR1 reads SGHAT; CDR2 reads FQDESV (reference sequence). CDR3 sequence: CASSFVIENEQFF. DNA for the CDR3: TGTGCCAGCAGCTTCGTAATAGAAAATGAGCAGTTCTTC.

This clonotype was counted a few times. The genes are TRBV29-1 and TRBJ2-3, with D tentatively TRBD1 (6 bases). With 3 bases removed from V and 8 bases from J, the gap between germline ends came to 9 bases. CDR3 size: 11 residues. Germline-derived CDR1 and CDR2 are SQVTM and ANQGSEA. The CDR3 DNA follows: TGCAGCGTTGATGTAGGGGGTACGCAGTATTTT. Protein product: CSVDVGGTQYF.